This T cell receptor beta chain is from a study of post-analysis software for immune sequencing data. Study conclusions and caveats: Strong co-clustering by F measure linked samples that shared a preparation batch. Compared with controls, patients had more of roughly five TRBV segments, including TRBV5-6, TRBV5-1 and TRBV20-1. Compared against controls, patients with multiple sclerosis displayed significantly lower normalized Chao1 diversity.

This clonotype has only a few counts. What it recognizes is unknown. Germline trimming cut 6 bases from V and 0 bases from J; bases unmatched to any gene: 11. Germline CDR1 reads MNHEY; CDR2 reads SVGEGT. The CDR3 contains 16 residues. TCR beta cDNA libraries included unique molecular identifiers. T cells numbering about 0.95 to 10 million gave rise to 450,000 to 550,000 cDNA molecules. A single record per CDR3 protein comes from TCRdb applying MiXCR to the PCR reads. The data show under 650,000 distinct CDR3 sequences, with roughly 40% seen just once and roughly 1.8% held by the top ten. The receptor's source is a girl aged 10 to 17 with multiple sclerosis. The V and J genes are TRBV6-2 or TRBV6-3 and TRBJ2-7; the match to TRBD2 covers 7 bases. Sequencing was performed on blood. CDR3 region: CASRGWASGFSYEQYF. Written as DNA, the CDR3 is TGTGCCAGCAGGGGGTGGGCTAGCGGATTCTCCTACGAGCAGTACTTC.